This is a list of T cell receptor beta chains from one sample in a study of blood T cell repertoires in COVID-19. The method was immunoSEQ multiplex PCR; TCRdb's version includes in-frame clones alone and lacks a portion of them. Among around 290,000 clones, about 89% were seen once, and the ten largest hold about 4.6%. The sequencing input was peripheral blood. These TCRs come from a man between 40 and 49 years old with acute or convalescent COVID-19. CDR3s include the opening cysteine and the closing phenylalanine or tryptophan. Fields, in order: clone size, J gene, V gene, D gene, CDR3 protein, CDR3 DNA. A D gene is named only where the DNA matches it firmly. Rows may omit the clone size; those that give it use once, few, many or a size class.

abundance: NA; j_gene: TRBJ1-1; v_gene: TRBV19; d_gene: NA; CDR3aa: CASSLPDGGYKGEAFF; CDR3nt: TGTGCCAGTAGTCTCCCGGATGGAGGGTATAAGGGTGAAGCTTTCTTT
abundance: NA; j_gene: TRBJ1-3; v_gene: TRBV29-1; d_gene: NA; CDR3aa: CSVRNLSGNTIYF; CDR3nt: TGCAGCGTCAGGAACCTCTCTGGAAACACCATATATTTT
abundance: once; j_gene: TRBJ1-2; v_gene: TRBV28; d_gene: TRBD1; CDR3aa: CASSLSTGGFGYTF; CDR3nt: TGTGCCAGCAGTTTGTCGACAGGGGGGTTCGGCTACACCTTC
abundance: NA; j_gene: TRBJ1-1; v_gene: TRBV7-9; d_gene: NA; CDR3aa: CASSFTQEAFF; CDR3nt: TGTGCCAGCAGCTTCACACAGGAAGCTTTCTTT
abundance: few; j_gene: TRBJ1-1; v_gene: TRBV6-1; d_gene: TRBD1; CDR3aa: CASSVRTSGTGVSEAFF; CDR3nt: TGTGCCAGCAGTGTGCGAACTTCCGGGACAGGGGTATCTGAAGCTTTCTTT
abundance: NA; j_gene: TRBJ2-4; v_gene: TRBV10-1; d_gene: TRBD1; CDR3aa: CASSSGQGKNIQYF; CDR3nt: TGCGCCAGCAGTTCGGGACAGGGGAAAAACATTCAGTACTTC
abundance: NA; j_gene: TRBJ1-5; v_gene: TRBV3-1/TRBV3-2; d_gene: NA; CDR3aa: CASSYGGGQPQHF; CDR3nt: TGTGCCAGCAGTTACGGGGGGGGTCAGCCCCAGCATTTT
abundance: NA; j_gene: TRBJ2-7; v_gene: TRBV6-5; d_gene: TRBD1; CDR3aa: CASRNQGATYEQYF; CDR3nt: TGTGCCAGCAGGAATCAGGGGGCAACCTACGAGCAGTACTTC
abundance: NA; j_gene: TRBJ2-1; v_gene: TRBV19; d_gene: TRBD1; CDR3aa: CASSKDRGHNEQFF; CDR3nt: TGTGCCAGTAGTAAGGACAGGGGGCACAATGAGCAGTTCTTC
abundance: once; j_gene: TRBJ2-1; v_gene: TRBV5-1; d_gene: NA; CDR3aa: CASSRLPGHTSYNEQFF; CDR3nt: TGCGCCAGCAGCCGACTTCCGGGACACACCTCCTACAATGAGCAGTTCTTC
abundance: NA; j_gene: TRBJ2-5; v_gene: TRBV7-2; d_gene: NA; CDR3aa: CASSPTRAQETQYF; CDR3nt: TGTGCCAGCAGCCCCACCAGGGCGCAAGAGACCCAGTACTTC
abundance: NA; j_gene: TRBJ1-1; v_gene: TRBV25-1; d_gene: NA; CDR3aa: CASSEQKTNTEAFF; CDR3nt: TGTGCCAGCAGTGAGCAGAAAACGAACACTGAAGCTTTCTTT
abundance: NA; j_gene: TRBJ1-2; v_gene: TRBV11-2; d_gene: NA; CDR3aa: CASSLLYGQGDGYTF; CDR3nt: TGTGCCAGCAGCCTACTCTACGGCCAGGGTGATGGCTACACCTTC
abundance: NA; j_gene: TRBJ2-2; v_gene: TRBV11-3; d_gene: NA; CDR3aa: CASSLESAGELFF; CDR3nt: TGTGCCAGCAGCTTAGAATCCGCCGGGGAGCTGTTTTTT
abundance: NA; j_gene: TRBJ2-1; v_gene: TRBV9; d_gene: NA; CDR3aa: CASSVLEGPRYNEQFF; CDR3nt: TGTGCCAGCAGCGTATTGGAGGGGCCTCGCTACAATGAGCAGTTCTTC
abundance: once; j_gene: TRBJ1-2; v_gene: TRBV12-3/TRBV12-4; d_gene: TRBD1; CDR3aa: CASSLAGGYGYTF; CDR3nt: TGTGCCAGCAGTTTGGCAGGGGGTTATGGCTACACCTTC
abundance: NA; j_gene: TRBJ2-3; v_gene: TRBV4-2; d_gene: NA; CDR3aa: CASSRLAIDTDTQYF; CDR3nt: TGTGCCAGCAGCCGTCTAGCGATTGACACAGATACGCAGTATTTT
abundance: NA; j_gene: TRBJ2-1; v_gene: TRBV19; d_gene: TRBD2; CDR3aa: CATTPSSGLGNEQFF; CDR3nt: TGTGCCACCACTCCCTCTAGCGGATTAGGGAATGAGCAGTTCTTC
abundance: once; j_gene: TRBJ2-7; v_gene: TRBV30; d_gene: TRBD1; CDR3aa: CAWTGGSSSYEQYF; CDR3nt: TGTGCCTGGACAGGGGGATCCAGCTCCTACGAGCAGTACTTC
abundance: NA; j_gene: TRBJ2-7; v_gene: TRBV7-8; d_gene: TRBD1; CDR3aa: CASSLGHGQGTGEQYF; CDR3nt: TGTGCCAGCAGTCTAGGGCACGGACAGGGGACAGGAGAGCAGTACTTC
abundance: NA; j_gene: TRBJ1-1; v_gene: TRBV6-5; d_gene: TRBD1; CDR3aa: CASSSTGKAFF; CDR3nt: TGTGCCAGCAGCTCGACAGGGAAAGCTTTCTTT
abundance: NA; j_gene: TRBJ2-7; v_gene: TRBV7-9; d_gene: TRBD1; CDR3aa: CASSLEAFGTGYGGHEQYF; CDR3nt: TGTGCCAGCAGCTTAGAAGCATTCGGGACAGGGTACGGGGGGCACGAGCAGTACTTC
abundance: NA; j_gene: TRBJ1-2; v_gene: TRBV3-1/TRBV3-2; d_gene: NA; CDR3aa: CASSLQGSGGYTF; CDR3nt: TGTGCCAGCAGCCTCCAGGGTTCTGGTGGCTACACCTTC
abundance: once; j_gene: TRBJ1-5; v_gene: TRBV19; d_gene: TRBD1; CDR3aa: CASRQWGQGNQPQHF; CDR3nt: TGTGCCAGTAGACAGTGGGGACAGGGCAATCAGCCCCAGCATTTT
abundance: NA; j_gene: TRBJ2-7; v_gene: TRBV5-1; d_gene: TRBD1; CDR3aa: CASSSGQGADEQYF; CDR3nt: TGCGCCAGCAGCTCCGGACAGGGGGCGGACGAGCAGTACTTC
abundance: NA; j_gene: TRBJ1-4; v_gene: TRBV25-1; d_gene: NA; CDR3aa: CASSELGGSTNEKLFF; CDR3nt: TGTGCCAGCAGTGAATTGGGGGGATCAACTAATGAAAAACTGTTTTTT
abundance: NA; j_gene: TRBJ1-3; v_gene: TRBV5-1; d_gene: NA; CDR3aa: CASAPGTGNTIYF; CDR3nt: TGCGCCAGCGCCCCAGGGACTGGAAACACCATATATTTT